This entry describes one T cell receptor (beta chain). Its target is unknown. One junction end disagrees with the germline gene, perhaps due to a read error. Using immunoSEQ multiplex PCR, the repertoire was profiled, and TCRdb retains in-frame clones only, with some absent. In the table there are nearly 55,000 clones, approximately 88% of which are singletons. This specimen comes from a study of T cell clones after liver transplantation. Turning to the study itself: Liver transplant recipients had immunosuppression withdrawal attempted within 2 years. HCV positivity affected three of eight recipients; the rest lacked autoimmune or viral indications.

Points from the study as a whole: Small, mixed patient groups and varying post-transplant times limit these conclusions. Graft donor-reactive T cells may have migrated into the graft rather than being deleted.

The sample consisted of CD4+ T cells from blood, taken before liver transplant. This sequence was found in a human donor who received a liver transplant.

DNA for the CDR3: TGTGCTAGCAGCTTAGGCCTTGGCGGGTCAGATACGCAGTATTTT. As protein: CASSLGLGGSDTQYF. The rearrangement links TRBV7-7 to TRBJ2-3; D may be TRBD2 (5 bases). Germline V gives CDR1 SSHAT, CDR2 FNYEAQ (reference sequence). The CDR3 runs 15 residues.